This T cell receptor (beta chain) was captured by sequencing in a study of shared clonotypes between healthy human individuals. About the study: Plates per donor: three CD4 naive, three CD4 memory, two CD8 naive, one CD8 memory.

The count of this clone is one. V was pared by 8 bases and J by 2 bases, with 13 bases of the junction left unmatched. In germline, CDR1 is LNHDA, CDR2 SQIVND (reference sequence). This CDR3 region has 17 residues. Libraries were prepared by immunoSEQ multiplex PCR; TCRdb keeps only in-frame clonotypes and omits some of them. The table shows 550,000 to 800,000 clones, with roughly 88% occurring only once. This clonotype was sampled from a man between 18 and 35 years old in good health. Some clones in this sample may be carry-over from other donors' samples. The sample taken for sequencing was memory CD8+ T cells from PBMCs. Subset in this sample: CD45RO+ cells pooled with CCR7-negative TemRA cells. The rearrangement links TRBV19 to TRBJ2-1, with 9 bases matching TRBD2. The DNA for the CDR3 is TGTGCCAGTGCGGCCAGCGGGAGGACCTTAACCTACAATGAGCAGTTCTTC. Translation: CASAASGRTLTYNEQFF.